This TCR beta chain was documented in a study of regulatory T cells in long-lasting Graves disease (dated by TCRdb to the early 2020s). As for the study more broadly: In the newly diagnosed Graves' disease group, patients had been taking antithyroid drugs for less than 3 months. The study took place in China and was registered as a clinical trial. A total of 33 samples underwent TCR sequencing, from 13 patients with persistent Graves' disease and 20 or so patients with newly diagnosed Graves' disease. Peripheral blood TCR sequencing and RNA sequencing compared persistent Graves' disease patients with newly diagnosed Graves' disease patients. What the study reported, not specific to this receptor: As a limitation, the authors acknowledged that the small sample size may reduce accuracy. Only the TCR beta chain was sequenced and analyzed. A larger number of public clonotypes was shared among persistent patients (around 3,000) than among newly diagnosed patients (roughly 970). Preferential use of TRBV28, TRBJ1-2 and TRBJ2-5 was observed in persistent disease, whereas TRBV20-1 and TRBJ2-1 were favored in newly diagnosed disease. Persistent Graves' disease patients showed lower TCR Shannon entropy and fewer highly expanded clones than newly diagnosed patients, suggesting clonal expansion. Because the primary lesion, thyroid tissue, could not be accessed, the study looked at peripheral blood alone.

In the paper's terms, the time point label means: newly diagnosed GD, antithyroid drugs for less than 3 months. RNA was extracted from PBMCs in TRIzol for both TCR sequencing and RNA sequencing. The diagnosis of Graves' disease was made according to American Thyroid Association guidelines. The patients came from an endocrinology department in Xi'an, China. Each patient gave around 9.2 milliliters of peripheral blood, collected in an EDTA anticoagulant tube. Ficoll Paque Plus density gradient separation was used to isolate PBMCs, and no further T cell sorting was done. RNA quality was checked with an Agilent 2100 Bioanalyzer and agarose gel, and concentration with a NanoDrop 2000. The germline V gene specifies MGHRA as CDR1 and YSYEKL as CDR2. Unmatched junction bases come to 22, with V trimmed by 4 bases and J by 7 bases. The CDR3 covers 19 residues, taking in both the cysteine and the phenylalanine. The read is trimmed to its CDR3 DNA, 57 bases read in frame from base 1.

Library preparation used multiplex PCR. The listed sequencing device is Illumina HiSeq 4000. TCR beta libraries were built with iRepertoire HTBI primers and Arm-PCR amplification of CDR3 regions. Before sequencing, the PCR products underwent gel purification. Per the original workflow: Across samples, 60 to 70 TRBV and 14 TRBJ segments were identified and used for gene usage analysis of CDR3 amino acid clonotypes. Filtered high-quality paired reads were merged into contigs using COPE and FqMerger. BLAST was used to align contigs to IMGT TRBV, TRBD and TRBJ reference genes, with CDR3 defined following IMGT. Any clonotype with a frequency above 0.1% was classified as a highly expanded clone. Shannon entropy served as the measure of repertoire diversity, while the Gini coefficient captured V-J evenness. A clonotype found in more than one individual was treated as public. Starting from the raw public reads, TCRdb applied fastp trimming at Q25, assembled clones with MiXCR and retained in-frame beta chains. Rows merge per CDR3 protein into single entries with the most common DNA and genes. Here the V and J calls rest on TCRdb's processing, not on the authors' analysis. This sample gives under 500,000 distinct CDR3 sequences in total; over 15% of them show up just once. The ten biggest clones cover about 11% of the sample.

Only a few counts were recorded for this clonotype. Its antigen remains undetermined. No base quality information exists; no much larger clone differs at one position. This sample also belongs to another study, concerning T cells in Graves' hyperthyroidism and ophthalmopathy. In that second paper, the authors write: Graves' hyperthyroidism was defined as stable when no progression to ophthalmopathy occurred over 18 months of follow-up. The hyperthyroidism patients were between 18 and 65 years old and newly diagnosed, with a disease duration of less than 2 months. Any patient with an uncontrolled infection, another autoimmune disease, pregnancy or lactation was excluded. Diagnoses were established on the basis of clinical symptoms, serum thyroxine and TRAb, thyroid ultrasound, and orbital computed tomography. For the first round of RT-PCR on the TCR CDR3, the HTBI primer set was used together with the Qiagen OneStep RT-PCR kit. Most expanded thyroid clonotypes (frequency above 0.001) were also detected in blood, suggesting blood repertoires may reflect thyroid immune responses. A model built on a 13 V-J signature distinguished ophthalmopathy from stable hyperthyroidism, reaching around 90% sensitivity and around 81% specificity in cross-validation and 80%/75% in testing. In validation, progression to ophthalmopathy was predicted by the model with about 70% sensitivity and roughly 76% specificity, a median of roughly 6.4 months before onset. To identify TCR V-J signatures that set the groups apart, the researchers used a discovery cohort of 100 or so patients, made up of under 50 with Graves' ophthalmopathy and about 60 with stable Graves' hyperthyroidism. An independent validation cohort of 18 to 20 hyperthyroidism patients and some 15 patients who later progressed to ophthalmopathy tested prospective prediction of ophthalmopathy. The roughly 90 discovery patients were divided at random into training and test sets in a 7:3 ratio. Thyroid tissue and blood T-cell repertoires from over 5 Graves' hyperthyroidism patients were also compared in the study. After sampling, hyperthyroidism patients received methimazole starting at 30 mg daily, and ophthalmopathy patients received high-dose intravenous methylprednisolone. Libraries were constructed in a second round of multiplex PCR, after which size selection and purification were performed. Libraries were sequenced paired-end with 100 bp reads on an Illumina HiSeq2000. SOAPnuke was used to process the raw data, removing reads that contained adapters or uncalled bases, had a mean Phred below 15, or lacked an exact match to the constant primer or identifier. COPE v1.2.5 was used to merge high-quality paired reads, and clonotypes were defined as unique nucleotide sequences. Clonotypes were aligned to IMGT TRBV, TRBD and TRBJ reference segments using MiTCR v1.1. The analysis included only V-J combinations with a frequency above 0.0001, which together covered roughly 99% of the repertoires. A TCS score was defined as the ratio of F50 (clonal expansion) to E x V (chaos), with BLOSUM62-based TCRdist applied between CDR3 peptides within each V-J. Welch's t-statistics and random forest reduced several hundred V-J features to roughly 13, which were used in a naive Bayes classifier (R e1071). Sample size was not statistically predetermined, and blinding of investigators to group allocation was not performed. According to the paper, TCR Vbeta CDR3 sequencing was carried out on 135 peripheral blood samples, which came from 40 to 45 ophthalmopathy, approximately 78 hyperthyroidism and some 17 progressor patients.

This TCR came from a woman aged 25 to 39 with Graves disease. Donor details come from another sample of the same person, matched by shared clones. The source was peripheral blood mononuclear cells (PBMCs), collected at new diagnosis, from a patient treated with antithyroid drugs. Here the chain combines TRBV4-1 and TRBJ2-1; TRBD2 lines up with 7 middle nucleotides. The sequence in DNA is TGCGCCAGCAGCCCCCCGGGAGGAACCCATCCCGGTCGGGCAAATGAGCAGTTCTTC. It specifies CASSPPGGTHPGRANEQFF.